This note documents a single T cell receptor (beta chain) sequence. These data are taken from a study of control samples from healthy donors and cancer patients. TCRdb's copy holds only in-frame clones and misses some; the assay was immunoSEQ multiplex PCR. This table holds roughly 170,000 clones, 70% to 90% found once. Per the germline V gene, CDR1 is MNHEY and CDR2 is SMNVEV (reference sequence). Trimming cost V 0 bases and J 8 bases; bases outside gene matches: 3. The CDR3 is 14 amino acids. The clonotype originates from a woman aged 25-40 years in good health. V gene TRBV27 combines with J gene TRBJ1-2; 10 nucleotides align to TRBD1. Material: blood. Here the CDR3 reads CASSLSGQGYGYTF. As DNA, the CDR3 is TGTGCCAGCAGTTTATCGGGACAGGGGTACGGCTACACCTTC.